The 17 T cell receptor beta chains below all came from one sample that was sequenced in a study of T cell responses to AZD1222 COVID-19 vaccine. Produced via immunoSEQ multiplex PCR; TCRdb's table is partial and in-frame only. Of 89,000 or so clones detected, under 95% appear once; the ten largest clones hold approximately 10%. The sequenced sample was peripheral blood, obtained 28 days after the second AZD1222 dose. These receptor sequences come from an adult who received the AZD1222 COVID-19 vaccine.

The chain uses TRBV7-8 and TRBJ2-3, with TRBD2 matching 8 bases. V lost 5 bases to trimming and J lost 2 bases; unmatched junction nucleotides: 3. This CDR3 is built from 14 residues. From germline, CDR1 is SGHVS and CDR2 FQNEAQ. The CDR3 spells CASSGGGFTDTQYF. In DNA, the CDR3 is TGTGCCAGCAGCGGCGGGGGGTTCACAGATACGCAGTATTTT.

The chain recombines TRBV18 with TRBJ2-5, with 9 bases lining up with TRBD1. Germline V lookup: CDR1 KGHSH, CDR2 LQKENI. This CDR3 has 13 amino acids. With V trimmed by 4 bases and J by 5 bases, 2 bases remained unmatched. CDR3 DNA sequence: TGTGCCAGCTCACTGGGACAGGGTGAGACCCAGTACTTC. Protein sequence: CASSLGQGETQYF.

The chain has TRBV28 and TRBJ1-6; D uncertain. V dropped 3 bases and J dropped 5 bases, with 11 bases sitting between them. This CDR3 contains 15 residues. Germline CDR1 reads MDHEN; CDR2 reads SYDVKM. In DNA form, the CDR3 reads TGTGCCAGCAGTTTGCAGACACTCAATAATTCACCCCTCCACTTT. This codes for CASSLQTLNNSPLHF.

The V and J genes are TRBV7-3 and TRBJ2-5; 8 bases map to TRBD2. This CDR3 region has 14 residues. V trimming: 3 bases; J trimming: 5 bases; junction bases outside the gene matches: 5. Germline V gene lookup returns CDR1 SGHTA and CDR2 FQGTGA. CDR3 in amino acids: CASSFSGALETQYF. Written as DNA, the CDR3 is TGTGCCAGCAGCTTTAGCGGGGCCCTTGAGACCCAGTACTTC.

This clone was observed once. The chain employs TRBV2 and TRBJ1-2, with TRBD1 identical over 7 bases. The CDR3 has 12 amino acids. Germline CDR1 reads SNHLY; CDR2 reads FYNNEI. Unmatched junction bases numbered 8, after V lost 8 bases and J lost 8 bases. For the CDR3, the DNA is TGTGCCAGCGAAGGGGGCGCAGTAGGCTACACCTTC. Protein: CASEGGAVGYTF.

The chain combines TRBV5-8 with TRBJ1-5; 11 bases fit TRBD1. J was trimmed by 6 bases and V by 4 bases; bases with no gene match: 6. The CDR3 extends over 15 amino acids. Looked up from germline, CDR1 is SGHTS and CDR2 is YDEGEE. CDR3 loop: CASSATGTGGQPQHF. The CDR3 DNA reads as TGTGCCAGCAGCGCCACCGGGACAGGGGGTCAGCCCCAGCATTTT.

The chain has TRBV28 and TRBJ2-1; 8 bases align to TRBD1. The CDR3 has 15 residues. The germline CDR1 and CDR2 sequences are MDHEN and SYDVKM. The V and J ends lost 6 bases and 4 bases, in that order; junction bases with no gene match: 8. The DNA of the CDR3 is TGTGCCAGCAGGCCCTTTGACAGGGGTTACAATGAGCAGTTCTTC. This sequence encodes CASRPFDRGYNEQFF.

The chain uses TRBV9 and TRBJ1-2; tentatively, D is TRBD1 (5 bases). The CDR3 is made up of 14 amino acids. In germline, CDR1 is SGDLS, CDR2 YYNGEE. Trimming removed 1 base at V and 2 bases at J, with 9 bases between. As DNA, the CDR3 is TGTGCCAGCAGCGTATGGACAACGAACTATGGCTACACCTTC. It yields the protein CASSVWTTNYGYTF.

V usage is TRBV2 and J usage is TRBJ1-2; the D gene is possibly TRBD1 (6 bases). The CDR3 totals 14 residues. The germline gives CDR1 SNHLY, CDR2 FYNNEI. The V end was cut by 5 bases, the J end by 1 base, with 11 bases between. CDR3 protein: CASSLGQINYGYTF. The CDR3 region has the DNA TGTGCCAGCAGTCTCGGACAGATTAACTATGGCTACACCTTC.

This clone was recorded only once. This sequence joins TRBV5-1 and TRBJ2-7; TRBD2 matches 11 bases. Germline V gene sequence: CDR1 SGHRS, CDR2 YFSETQ. The CDR3 sequence is 16 residues long. With V trimmed by 4 bases and J by 0 bases, 6 bases remained unmatched. The DNA of the CDR3 is TGCGCCAGCAGCCAGTTTAGCGGGGGGGGCTCCTACGAGCAGTACTTC. It is translated as CASSQFSGGGSYEQYF.

The chain is built from TRBV7-8 and TRBJ1-1, with D possibly being TRBD1 (5 bases). This CDR3 comprises 16 residues. Germline V gene data show CDR1 as SGHVS and CDR2 as FQNEAQ. Trimming took 2 bases from V and 4 from J, leaving 17 bases between them. CDR3 bases: TGTGCCAGCAGCTTACTTCATCAGGGTGTCGTCACTGAAGCTTTCTTT. Protein product: CASSLLHQGVVTEAFF.

This rearrangement joins TRBV5-1 to TRBJ2-5; no clear D gene. CDR3 size: 14 residues. Germline CDR1 is SGHRS and CDR2 is YFSETQ. Deletions cut 0 bases from V and 1 base from J, with 7 bases between. The CDR3 sequence is CASSLAGPQETQYF. The DNA of the CDR3 is TGCGCCAGCAGCTTGGCCGGGCCCCAAGAGACCCAGTACTTC.

This chain uses TRBV28 with TRBJ1-3; 12 nucleotides align to TRBD1. Germline trimming cut 7 bases from V and 4 bases from J; bases unmatched to any gene: 8. The germline V gene has CDR1 MDHEN and CDR2 SYDVKM. This CDR3 has 16 amino acids. The CDR3 DNA is TGTGCCAGCATCTCGGGACAGGGGGCGTCAGGAAACACCATATATTTT. It is translated as CASISGQGASGNTIYF.

This clone was detected only once. The chain joins TRBV5-1 to TRBJ2-5; TRBD2 matches 9 bases. The CDR3 spans 14 residues. Germline V gives CDR1 SGHRS, CDR2 YFSETQ. J lost 5 bases, V lost 2 bases, and 4 bases had no gene match. CDR3 protein: CASSFVAGEETQYF. The CDR3 DNA reads as TGCGCCAGCAGCTTCGTAGCGGGAGAGGAGACCCAGTACTTC.

The rearrangement joins TRBV9 to TRBJ1-4; TRBD1 matches at 10 bases. The CDR3 is 15 residues long. Germline trimming cut 4 bases from V and 6 bases from J; bases unmatched to any gene: 6. CDR1 is SGDLS, CDR2 YYNGEE, per germline. The CDR3 DNA sequence: TGTGCCAGCAGCCGTTCCGGGACAGGGGATGAAAAACTGTTTTTT. Amino acid sequence: CASSRSGTGDEKLFF. Full variable domain (outside the CDR3, taken from reference TRBV9 and TRBJ1-4): DSGVTQTPKHLITATGQRVTLRCSPRSGDLSVYWYQQSLDQGLQFLIQYYNGEERAKGNILERFSAQQFPDLHSELNLSSLELGDSALYFCASSRSGTGDEKLFFGSGTQLSVL.

The rearrangement links TRBV12-5 to TRBJ2-1; 10 bases match TRBD2. Trimming cost V 6 bases and J 2 bases; bases outside gene matches: 7. The length of the CDR3 is 16 residues. Germline V gene lookup returns CDR1 LGHNT and CDR2 FRNRAP. The CDR3 spells CASGQKTSGTYNEQFF. As DNA, the CDR3 is TGTGCTAGTGGCCAAAAAACTAGCGGGACCTACAATGAGCAGTTCTTC.

The chain couples TRBV9 to TRBJ2-3; D is unresolved. This CDR3 is built from 14 residues. Germline V CDR1 and CDR2: SGDLS, YYNGEE. The ends were cut back, 3 bases at V and 6 bases at J, with 14 bases in the middle. CDR3 sequence (DNA): TGTGCCAGCAGCGGCCGGTCGAAGCTGGATACGCAGTATTTT. Protein product: CASSGRSKLDTQYF.